Listed below are T cell receptor beta chains from one sample, sequenced in a study of OX40 agonist ivuxolimab in advanced cancers. The protocol was immunoSEQ multiplex PCR, while the TCRdb copy is restricted to in-frame clones and leaves out a portion. The table has some 66,000 clones, about 88% seen once; the top ten hold around 0.29%. Sequenced material: CD4+ or CD8+ T cells sorted from blood, taken in a trial of the OX40 agonist ivuxolimab. The receptors were gathered from an adult with an advanced solid tumor such as melanoma, head and neck, liver or kidney cancer. CDR3s include the opening cysteine and the closing phenylalanine or tryptophan. The D gene is left open where the match is weak. Where a row states a size, it is once, few, many or the class of an expanded clone; other rows omit it.

D gene: NA
V gene: TRBV7-9
J gene: TRBJ2-2
clone size: NA
CDR3 DNA: TGTGCCAGCAGCCACAGGGCAAACACCGGGGAGCTGTTTTTT
CDR3 protein: CASSHRANTGELFF

D gene: TRBD2
V gene: TRBV28
J gene: TRBJ2-7
clone size: NA
CDR3 DNA: TGTGCCAGCAGTTTAAGGTCGACTAGCGGGAGTTACGAGCAGTACTTC
CDR3 protein: CASSLRSTSGSYEQYF

D gene: TRBD2
V gene: TRBV11-3
J gene: TRBJ2-1
clone size: NA
CDR3 DNA: TGTGCCAGCAGCTTAACCTCCTTTAGCGGGAGCACCTACAATGAGCAGTTCTTC
CDR3 protein: CASSLTSFSGSTYNEQFF

D gene: NA
V gene: TRBV5-1
J gene: TRBJ2-3
clone size: NA
CDR3 DNA: TGCGCCAGCAGCTTGGGGGGCAGCACAGATACGCAGTATTTT
CDR3 protein: CASSLGGSTDTQYF

D gene: TRBD2
V gene: TRBV5-1
J gene: TRBJ2-3
clone size: NA
CDR3 DNA: TGCGCCAGCAGCTTGAAAGCTAGCGGGAGTAGGGCAGATACGCAGTATTTT
CDR3 protein: CASSLKASGSRADTQYF

D gene: NA
V gene: TRBV27
J gene: TRBJ2-3
clone size: NA
CDR3 DNA: TGTGCCAGCAGTTTTTTAGTTACGCAGTATTTT
CDR3 protein: CASSFLVTQYF

D gene: NA
V gene: TRBV5-1
J gene: TRBJ1-1
clone size: NA
CDR3 DNA: TGCGCCAGCAGCCAGAGAAATCGGGACCGCAACACTGAAGCTTTCTTT
CDR3 protein: CASSQRNRDRNTEAFF

D gene: TRBD1
V gene: TRBV6-6
J gene: TRBJ1-4
clone size: NA
CDR3 DNA: TGTGCCAGCAGTTTTCCACAGGGGGCTAATGAAAAACTGTTTTTT
CDR3 protein: CASSFPQGANEKLFF

D gene: NA
V gene: TRBV19
J gene: TRBJ2-5
clone size: NA
CDR3 DNA: TGTGCCAGTAGTAGAGGACGAGGGGGCCAAGAGACCCAGTACTTC
CDR3 protein: CASSRGRGGQETQYF

D gene: TRBD2
V gene: TRBV7-7
J gene: TRBJ2-1
clone size: NA
CDR3 DNA: TGTGCCAGCAGCCTCGGACTAGACAATGAGCAGTTCTTC
CDR3 protein: CASSLGLDNEQFF

D gene: NA
V gene: TRBV5-1
J gene: TRBJ2-5
clone size: once
CDR3 DNA: TGCGCCAGCACTAGCGACCAAGAGACCCAGTACTTC
CDR3 protein: CASTSDQETQYF

D gene: NA
V gene: TRBV28
J gene: TRBJ1-4
clone size: NA
CDR3 DNA: TGTGCCAGCAGAAGCCTCTCAACTAATGAAAAACTGTTTTTT
CDR3 protein: CASRSLSTNEKLFF

D gene: NA
V gene: TRBV5-1
J gene: TRBJ1-1
clone size: NA
CDR3 DNA: TGCGCCAGCAGCTGGGGCCAGTTGGGGCACACTGAAGCTTTCTTT
CDR3 protein: CASSWGQLGHTEAFF

D gene: NA
V gene: TRBV13
J gene: TRBJ1-1
clone size: NA
CDR3 DNA: TGTGCCAGCAGCTTAGGTGCCGGCGGTATGAACACTGAAGCTTTCTTT
CDR3 protein: CASSLGAGGMNTEAFF

D gene: NA
V gene: TRBV4-1
J gene: TRBJ2-2
clone size: NA
CDR3 DNA: TGCGCCAGCAGCCAAGATTGGGAGTTCGCGAACACCGGGGAGCTGTTTTTT
CDR3 protein: CASSQDWEFANTGELFF

D gene: NA
V gene: TRBV9
J gene: TRBJ1-2
clone size: NA
CDR3 DNA: TGTGCCAGCAGCGAATCGGACGGATTAAGTTATGGCTACACCTTC
CDR3 protein: CASSESDGLSYGYTF

D gene: TRBD2
V gene: TRBV10-2
J gene: TRBJ2-1
clone size: NA
CDR3 DNA: TGCGCCAGCAGTGATAGGACTAGCGGGAATGGTGAGCAGTTCTTC
CDR3 protein: CASSDRTSGNGEQFF

D gene: TRBD1
V gene: TRBV7-8
J gene: TRBJ2-7
clone size: NA
CDR3 DNA: TGTGCCAGCAGCTCACTGGACAGGGGGCCAACGTTCTACGAGCAGTACTTC
CDR3 protein: CASSSLDRGPTFYEQYF